This T cell receptor (beta chain) was captured in a study of CD8+ T cells in alopecia areata. Study-wide background: Severity of treated patients was scored by affected scalp percentage.

Isolated RNA was reverse transcribed into cDNA used as the sequencing template. Clones were read by immunoSEQ multiplex PCR, and TCRdb kept only the in-frame ones, dropping some. The repertoire includes around 150,000 clones, 82% of them detected once, and around 25% sits in the top ten. The CDR3 has 14 amino acids. The V gene end was trimmed by 6 bases and the J gene end by 6 bases; junction bases not matched to a gene: 6. From germline, CDR1 is MGHRA and CDR2 YSYEKL. Comments on this clone: What it binds is not known.

Study-level findings and limits: Tofacitinib produced a significant decrease in scalp clonality and in expanded CD8+ clones among the top 100. Persistence in scalp and blood during tofacitinib was observed for many expanded lesional clones.

Indicated treatment: oral pan-JAK inhibitor, 5-10 mg twice daily. Sorted populations comprised CD4+ and CD8+ T cells obtained from PBMCs. The sequence was collected from a human donor with alopecia areata. V usage is TRBV4-1 and J usage is TRBJ2-4; 9 bases match TRBD2. The material sequenced was CD8+ T cells sorted from blood, taken at week 4, from a patient treated with tofacitinib. Here the CDR3 reads CASSPSAGGNIQYF. The DNA of the CDR3 is TGCGCCAGCAGTCCCTCAGCGGGGGGAAACATTCAGTACTTC.